This T cell receptor (beta chain) was identified during a study of Graves' ophthalmopathy and Graves' hyperthyroidism. Study-level points and caveats: Both a roughly 70% sensitivity and a roughly 72% specificity characterized the model's predictions of ophthalmopathy progression. Most thyroid clonotypes with frequency above 0.001 were detected in blood too.

Clinicians made diagnoses from clinical symptoms, serum thyroxine, TRAb, thyroid ultrasound and orbital computed tomography. The PBMCs were taken from less than 11 ml of fresh peripheral blood. The authors amplified TCR beta CDR3 regions, and they did so from RNA transcripts for repertoire sequencing. Second-round multiplex PCR came after first-round RT-PCR with HTBI primers. TCRdb ran MiXCR on the multiplex PCR reads and lists one entry per CDR3 protein. Found here are 660,000 or so distinct CDR3 sequences, approximately 39% of them singletons; the top ten hold around 3.3%. This clonotype was seen repeatedly, ten times or more. What it binds is unknown. The CDR3 spans 13 residues. Trimming took 4 bases from V and 5 from J, leaving 14 bases between them. CDR1 SQVTM and CDR2 ANQGSEA come from the germline V gene.

V is TRBV29-1 and J is TRBJ2-5; tentative D call: TRBD1 (5 bases). The sample consisted of peripheral blood. This clonotype originated in an adult man with Graves' ophthalmopathy. CDR3 region: CSVAPSGLETQYF. The CDR3 nucleotides are TGCAGCGTTGCCCCCTCAGGGTTGGAGACCCAGTACTTC.